This is a list of T cell receptor beta chains from one sample in a study of blood T cell repertoires in COVID-19. The data were produced by immunoSEQ multiplex PCR, yet TCRdb's version contains in-frame clones alone and is incomplete. Here the sample spans under 400,000 clones, 90% being singletons. The sequenced sample was peripheral blood. These receptors all stem from a young man with active or convalescent COVID-19. CDR3s leave out the opening cysteine and the closing phenylalanine or tryptophan. The order of the fields is V gene, J gene, CDR3 protein.

TRBV27	TRBJ1-5	ASSPYAMGVSQPQH
TRBV7-6	TRBJ1-1	ASRLLDSMNTEAF
TRBV7-9	TRBJ2-7	ASSLDRGRGEQY
TRBV19	TRBJ2-1	ASSSGLYNEQF
TRBV4-1	TRBJ2-1	ASSQLYSGGASYNEQF
TRBV10-3	TRBJ2-4	AISRTEAKNIQY
TRBV27	TRBJ1-5	ASSLYRYSNQPQH
TRBV24-1	TRBJ1-1	ATSESRGTEAF
TRBV4-3	TRBJ1-1	ASSVQPGQGNTEAF
TRBV6-2/TRBV6-3	TRBJ1-5	ASSPPGRPQH
TRBV10-3	TRBJ2-1	AISSFTESSYNEQF
TRBV6-5	TRBJ2-3	ASKQAETDTQY
TRBV6-5	TRBJ1-5	ASRDRGQSNQPQH
TRBV11-2	TRBJ2-1	ASSSGGNEQF
TRBV11-2	TRBJ1-2	ASSSGIYGYT
TRBV7-2	TRBJ2-7	ASSANLAGSSYEQY
TRBV5-1	TRBJ1-4	ASRAGNEKLF
TRBV4-1	TRBJ1-6	ASSNGDRTNSPLH
TRBV2	TRBJ1-5	ASSEPPSNQPQH
TRBV5-5	TRBJ2-7	ASSLVLAGWYEQY
TRBV28	TRBJ2-5	ASSFRGGLETQY
TRBV6-4	TRBJ2-7	ASSVTLAGGNYEQY
TRBV6-5	TRBJ2-1	ASTLTGGYNEQF
TRBV19	TRBJ1-1	ASIFSGTSNTEAF
TRBV27	TRBJ1-6	ASSLRTDNSPLH
TRBV7-3	TRBJ2-7	ASSPSPGDSYEQY
TRBV7-9	TRBJ1-1	ASSRDNRDDTEAF
TRBV4-3	TRBJ2-3	ASSQGTSGGGSDTQY
TRBV29-1	TRBJ2-7	SVAAGPWEQY
TRBV6-6	TRBJ2-1	ASSLLAEVTYNEQF
TRBV29-1	TRBJ2-1	SVEDGAGGKYNEQF
TRBV11-2	TRBJ2-2	ASSSGLPNTGELF
TRBV12-3/TRBV12-4	TRBJ2-3	ASSRETDTQY
TRBV6-6	TRBJ2-5	ASSQGETQY
TRBV6-5	TRBJ1-2	ASTRSERGLRGYT
TRBV9	TRBJ2-7	ASSPVPSSYEQY
TRBV10-3	TRBJ2-5	AISVDNETQY
TRBV5-5	TRBJ1-5	ASSLGTGTGGQPQH
TRBV19	TRBJ2-1	ASSSGTSGGLRVNEQF
TRBV12-3/TRBV12-4	TRBJ2-7	ASSLTDAYEQY
TRBV2	TRBJ1-1	ASSGGPGQAF
TRBV2	TRBJ1-4	ASAREGQAILSREKLF
TRBV15	TRBJ2-7	ATSRVTGGTYEQY
TRBV29-1	TRBJ2-7	SVDLGGLSYEQY
TRBV7-3	TRBJ2-1	ASSYATGSYNEQF
TRBV28	TRBJ2-7	ASSYYDSSYEQY
TRBV4-2	TRBJ2-7	ASSKGQDSYEQY
TRBV5-6	TRBJ2-7	ASSTSGGAKQY
TRBV3-1/TRBV3-2	TRBJ1-2	ASSLGPGQGFGGYT